Presented here are 13 T cell receptor beta chains from one specimen sequenced in a study of identical twins. TCRdb re-derived calls from the 5' RACE reads in MiXCR, one entry per CDR3 protein. The sample yields a few hundred thousand distinct CDR3 sequences, around 20% seen once. The sequenced sample consisted of naive T cells sorted from blood. These TCRs come from a man aged 45-65 years in good health.

This clonotype has more than one count but fewer than ten. J is TRBJ2-5 and V is TRBV7-9; TRBD1 matches 9 bases. CDR1 is SEHNR and CDR2 is FQNEAQ in the germline V gene (reference sequence). The CDR3 sequence is 15 residues long. V shed 5 bases and J 3 bases; nucleotides not matched to a gene: 7. The CDR3 DNA is TGTGCCAGCAGCCGGGACAGGGTGGTAGAAGAGACCCAGTACTTC. Protein sequence: CASSRDRVVEETQYF.

The chain employs TRBV4-3 and TRBJ2-1, with TRBD1 as a possible D gene (6 bases). Per the germline V gene, CDR1 is LGHNA and CDR2 is YSLEER. With 1 base removed from V and 16 bases from J, the gap between germline ends came to 17 bases. This CDR3 has 13 amino acids. CDR3 sequence reads: CASSQAGTPSLFF. The CDR3, as DNA: TGCGCCAGCAGCCAAGCCGGGACACCCAGCCTCTTCTTC.

The chain carries TRBV6-5 and TRBJ2-1; D is uncertain. In germline, CDR1 is MNHEY, CDR2 SVGAGI. V lost 7 bases and J 2 bases, leaving 6 bases between the germline ends. This CDR3 contains 12 residues. CDR3 bases: TGTGCCAGCACGGAGACCTACAATGAGCAGTTCTTC. It is translated as CASTETYNEQFF.

This clonotype was picked up many times. The chain carries TRBV5-1 and TRBJ1-6; TRBD1 agrees at 11 bases. The CDR3 has 16 residues. J was trimmed by 6 bases and V by 5 bases; bases with no gene match: 7. Germline V gene sequence: CDR1 SGHRS, CDR2 YFSETQ. The CDR3 DNA sequence: TGCGCCAGCAGTTCAACGGGACAGGGGGGTAATTCACCCCTCCACTTT. Protein product: CASSSTGQGGNSPLHF.

The rearrangement uses TRBV28 and TRBJ2-7, with 8 bases identical to TRBD2. The J segment lost 4 bases and the V segment lost 6 bases, leaving 2 bases of the junction unmatched. In germline, CDR1 is MDHEN, CDR2 SYDVKM. This CDR3 has 12 amino acids. In nucleotides, the CDR3 is TGTGCCAGCAGGGTAGCGGGGTACGAGCAGTACTTC. Its protein product is CASRVAGYEQYF.

In its sample, this clonotype was seen many times. The chain couples TRBV18 to TRBJ1-4, with TRBD1 identical over 8 bases. Unmatched junction bases numbered 4, after V lost 2 bases and J lost 5 bases. The germline V gene has CDR1 KGHSH and CDR2 LQKENI. This CDR3 spans 15 amino acids. The CDR3, as DNA: TGTGCCAGCTCACCAGCCAGGGGGCAGAATGAAAAACTGTTTTTT. Its protein is CASSPARGQNEKLFF. The whole variable domain, remainder taken from reference TRBV18 and TRBJ1-4, is NAGVMQNPRHLVRRRGQEARLRCSPMKGHSHVYWYRQLPEEGLKFMVYLQKENIIDESGMPKERFSAEFPKEGPSILRIQQVVRGDSAAYFCASSPARGQNEKLFFGSGTQLSVL.

The sample holds many counts of this clonotype. The chain links TRBV6-5 to TRBJ1-1; the D is unclear. CDR1 and CDR2 from the germline V gene are MNHEY and SVGAGI. V was clipped by 0 bases and J by 1 base, with 12 bases between them. The CDR3 is 16 residues long. This chain's CDR3 is CASSYSIAGGNTEAFF. CDR3 bases: TGTGCCAGCAGTTACTCGATAGCAGGAGGGAACACTGAAGCTTTCTTT.

This clonotype was counted between two and nine times. This rearrangement joins TRBV28 to TRBJ1-2, with D maybe TRBD1 (5 bases). CDR1 is MDHEN and CDR2 is SYDVKM in the germline V gene. The CDR3 spans 13 residues. The ends were cut back, 4 bases at V and 8 bases at J, with 14 bases in the middle. The CDR3 DNA sequence: TGTGCCAGCAGTTGGTCCAGGGCCCGAGGCTACACCTTC. Translation gives CASSWSRARGYTF.

Only one count was recorded for this clonotype. The chain links TRBV28 to TRBJ2-7; D gene uncertain. Germline values: CDR1 MDHEN, CDR2 SYDVKM. CDR3 length: 18 amino acids. The V end was cut by 2 bases, the J end by 0 bases, with 20 bases between. CDR3: CASSLRVGDGESSYEQYF. The DNA of the CDR3 is TGTGCCAGCAGTTTAAGAGTGGGTGACGGCGAAAGCTCCTACGAGCAGTACTTC.

This clonotype was found many times. This chain uses TRBV10-3 with TRBJ2-5; no definite D call. The length of the CDR3 is 11 residues. The ends were cut back, 5 bases at V and 2 bases at J, with 3 bases in the middle. Germline values: CDR1 ENHRY, CDR2 SYGVKD. In DNA form, the CDR3 reads TGTGCCATCAGTTCACAAGAGACCCAGTACTTC. Amino acid sequence: CAISSQETQYF.

In this sample, this clonotype turned up a few times. V is TRBV4-1 and J is TRBJ2-3, with 13 bases fitting TRBD2. V shed 0 bases and J 0 bases; nucleotides not matched to a gene: 12. The CDR3 has 21 residues. The germline V gene has CDR1 MGHRA and CDR2 YSYEKL. The CDR3, as DNA: TGCGCCAGCAGCCAAGATCCCTTGGGACTAGCGGGGACAACTAGCACAGATACGCAGTATTTT. It yields the protein CASSQDPLGLAGTTSTDTQYF.

This clonotype has a count of ten or more. The V call is TRBV28, the J call TRBJ2-5; D gene unclear. The V and J ends lost 8 bases and 5 bases respectively, with 12 bases between them. CDR1 is MDHEN and CDR2 is SYDVKM in the germline V gene. The CDR3 spans 12 residues. CDR3 in amino acids: CASGEQRETQYF. Here the CDR3 DNA reads TGTGCCAGCGGTGAACAGAGGGAGACCCAGTACTTC.

This clonotype appeared once. A much larger clone lies one base from this, so it may be a read error. The J gene is TRBJ1-1, the V gene TRBV6-5; D is unclear. Trimming stripped 4 bases from V and 4 bases from J, with 13 bases between. The CDR3 length is 14 residues. Germline assignment: CDR1 MNHEY and CDR2 SVGAGI. CDR3 bases: TGTGCCAGCAGTTGGGCGTATCGTGGCACTGAAGCTTTCTTT. Its protein product is CASSWAYRGTEAFF.